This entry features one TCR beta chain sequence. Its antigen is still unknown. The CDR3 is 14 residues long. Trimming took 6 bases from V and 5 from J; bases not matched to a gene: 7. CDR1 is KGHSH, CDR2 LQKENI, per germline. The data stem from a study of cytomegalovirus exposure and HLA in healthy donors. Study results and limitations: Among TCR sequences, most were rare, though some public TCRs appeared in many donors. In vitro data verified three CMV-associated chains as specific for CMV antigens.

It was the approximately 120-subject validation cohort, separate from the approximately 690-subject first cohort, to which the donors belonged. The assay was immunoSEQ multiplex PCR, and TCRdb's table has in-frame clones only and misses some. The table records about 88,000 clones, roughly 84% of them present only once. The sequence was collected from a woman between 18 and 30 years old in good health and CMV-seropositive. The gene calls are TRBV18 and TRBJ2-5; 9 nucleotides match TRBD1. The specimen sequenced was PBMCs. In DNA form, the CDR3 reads TGTGCCAGCTCGGCCCGACAGGGGGGCGAGACCCAGTACTTC. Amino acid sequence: CASSARQGGETQYF.